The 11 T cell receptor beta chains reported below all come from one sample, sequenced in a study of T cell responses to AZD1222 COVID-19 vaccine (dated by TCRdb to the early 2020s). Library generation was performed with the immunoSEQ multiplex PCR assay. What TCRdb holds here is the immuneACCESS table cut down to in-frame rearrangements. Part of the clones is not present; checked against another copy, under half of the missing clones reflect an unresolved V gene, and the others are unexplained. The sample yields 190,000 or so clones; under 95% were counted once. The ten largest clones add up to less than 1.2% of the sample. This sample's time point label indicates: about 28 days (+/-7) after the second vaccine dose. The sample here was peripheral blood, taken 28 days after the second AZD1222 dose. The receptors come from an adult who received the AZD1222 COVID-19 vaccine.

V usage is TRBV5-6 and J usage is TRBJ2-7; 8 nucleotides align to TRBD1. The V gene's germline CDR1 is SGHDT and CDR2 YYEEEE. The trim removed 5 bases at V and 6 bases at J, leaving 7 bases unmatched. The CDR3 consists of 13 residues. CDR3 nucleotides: TGTGCCAGCAGTTCTAAGGACAGGGTCGAGCAGTACTTC. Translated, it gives CASSSKDRVEQYF. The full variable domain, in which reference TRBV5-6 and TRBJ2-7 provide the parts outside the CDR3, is DAGVTQSPTHLIKTRGQQVTLRCSPKSGHDTVSWYQQALGQGPQFIFQYYEEEERQRGNFPDRFSGHQFPNYSSELNVNALLLGDSALYLCASSSKDRVEQYFGPGTRLTVT.

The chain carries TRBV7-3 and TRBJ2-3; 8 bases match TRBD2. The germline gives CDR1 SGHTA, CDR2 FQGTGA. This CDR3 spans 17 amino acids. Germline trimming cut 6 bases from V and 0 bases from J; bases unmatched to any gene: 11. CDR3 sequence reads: CASSPGPLAGSTDTQYF. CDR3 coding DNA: TGTGCCAGCAGTCCGGGCCCCTTAGCGGGGAGCACAGATACGCAGTATTTT.

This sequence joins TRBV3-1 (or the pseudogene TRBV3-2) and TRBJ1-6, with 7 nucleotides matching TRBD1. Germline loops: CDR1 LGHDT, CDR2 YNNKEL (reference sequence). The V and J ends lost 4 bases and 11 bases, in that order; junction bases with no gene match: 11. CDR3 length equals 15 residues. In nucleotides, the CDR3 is TGTGCCAGCAGCCCATACCGGGACAGAGGTCCACCCCTCCACTTT. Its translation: CASSPYRDRGPPLHF.

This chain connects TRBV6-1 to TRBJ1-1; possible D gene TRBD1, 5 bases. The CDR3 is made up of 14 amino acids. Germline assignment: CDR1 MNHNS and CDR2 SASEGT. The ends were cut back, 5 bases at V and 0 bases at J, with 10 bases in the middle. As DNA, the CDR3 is TGTGCCAGCAGTTGGGGGGGAGTGAACACTGAAGCTTTCTTT. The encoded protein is CASSWGGVNTEAFF.

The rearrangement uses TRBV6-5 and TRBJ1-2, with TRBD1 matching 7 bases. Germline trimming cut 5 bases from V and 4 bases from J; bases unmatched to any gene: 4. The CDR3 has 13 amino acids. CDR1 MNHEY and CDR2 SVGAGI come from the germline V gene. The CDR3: CASSTDRTYGYTF. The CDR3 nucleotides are TGTGCCAGCAGTACGGACAGGACCTATGGCTACACCTTC.

CDR3 in DNA: TGTGCCGTCCGGGACCCCTCCTACGAGCAGTACTTC. It is translated as CAVRDPSYEQYF. The chain employs TRBV10-3 and TRBJ2-7; D possibly matches TRBD1 or TRBD2 (5 bases each). The V end was cut by 11 bases, the J end by 0 bases, with 11 bases between. Germline V gene lookup returns CDR1 ENHRY and CDR2 SYGVKD. The length of the CDR3 is 12 residues.

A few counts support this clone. CDR3 loop: CASSAGQGSYEQYF. CDR3 nucleotide sequence: TGTGCCAGCAGCGCAGGACAGGGGTCCTACGAGCAGTACTTC. The rearrangement joins TRBV7-2 to TRBJ2-7; 9 positions agree with TRBD1. Germline-derived CDR1 and CDR2 are SGHTA and FQGNSA. J gave up 1 base and V 5 bases, and 3 bases lay outside the gene matches. CDR3 length equals 14 residues.

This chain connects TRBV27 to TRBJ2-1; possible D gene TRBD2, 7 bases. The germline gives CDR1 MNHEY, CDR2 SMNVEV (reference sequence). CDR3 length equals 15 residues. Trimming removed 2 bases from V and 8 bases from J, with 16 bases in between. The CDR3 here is CASSLTGGALYEQFF. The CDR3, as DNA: TGTGCCAGCAGTTTAACGGGGGGCGCACTTTATGAGCAGTTCTTC.

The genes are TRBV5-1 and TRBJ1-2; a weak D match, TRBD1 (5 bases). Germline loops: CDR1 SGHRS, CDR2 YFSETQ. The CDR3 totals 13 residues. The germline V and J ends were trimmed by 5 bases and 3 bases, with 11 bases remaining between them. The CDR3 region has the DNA TGCGCCAGCAGACTGGACACATACTATGGCTACACCTTC. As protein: CASRLDTYYGYTF.

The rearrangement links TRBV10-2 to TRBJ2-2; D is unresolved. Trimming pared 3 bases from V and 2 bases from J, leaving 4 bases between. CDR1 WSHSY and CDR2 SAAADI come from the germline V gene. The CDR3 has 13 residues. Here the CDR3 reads CASSERNTGELFF. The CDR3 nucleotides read TGCGCCAGCAGTGAACGAAACACCGGGGAGCTGTTTTTT.

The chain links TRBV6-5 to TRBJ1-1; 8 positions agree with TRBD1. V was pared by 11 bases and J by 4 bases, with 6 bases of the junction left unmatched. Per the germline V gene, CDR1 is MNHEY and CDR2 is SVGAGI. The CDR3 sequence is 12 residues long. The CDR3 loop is CAGQGFGTEAFF. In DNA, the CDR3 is TGTGCCGGACAGGGTTTCGGCACTGAAGCTTTCTTT.